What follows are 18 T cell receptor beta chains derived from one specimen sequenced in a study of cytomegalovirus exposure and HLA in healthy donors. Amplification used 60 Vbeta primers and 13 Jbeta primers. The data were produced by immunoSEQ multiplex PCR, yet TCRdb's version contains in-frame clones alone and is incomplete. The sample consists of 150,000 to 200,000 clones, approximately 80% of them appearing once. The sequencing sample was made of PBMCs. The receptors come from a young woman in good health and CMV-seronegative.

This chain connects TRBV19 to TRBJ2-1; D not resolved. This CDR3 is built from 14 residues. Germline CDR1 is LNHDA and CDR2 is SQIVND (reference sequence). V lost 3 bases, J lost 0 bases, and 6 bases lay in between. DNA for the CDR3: TGTGCCAGTAGTATCCTCAGCTCCTACAATGAGCAGTTCTTC. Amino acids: CASSILSSYNEQFF. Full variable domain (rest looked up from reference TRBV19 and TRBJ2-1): DGGITQSPKYLFRKEGQNVTLSCEQNLNHDAMYWYRQDPGQGLRLIYYSQIVNDFQKGDIAEGYSVSREKKESFPLTVTSAQKNPTAFYLCASSILSSYNEQFFGPGTRLTVL.

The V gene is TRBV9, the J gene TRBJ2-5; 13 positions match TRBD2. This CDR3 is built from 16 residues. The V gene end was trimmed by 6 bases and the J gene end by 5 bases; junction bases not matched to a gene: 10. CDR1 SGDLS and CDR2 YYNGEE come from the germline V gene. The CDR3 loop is CASTKLAGGIMETQYF. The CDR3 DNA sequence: TGTGCCAGCACCAAACTAGCGGGAGGGATTATGGAGACCCAGTACTTC.

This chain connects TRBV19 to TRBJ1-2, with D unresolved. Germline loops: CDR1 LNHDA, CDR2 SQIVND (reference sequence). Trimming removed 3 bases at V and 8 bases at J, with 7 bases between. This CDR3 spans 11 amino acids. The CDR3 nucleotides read TGTGCCAGTAGTATGGGCCACGGCTACACCTTC. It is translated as CASSMGHGYTF.

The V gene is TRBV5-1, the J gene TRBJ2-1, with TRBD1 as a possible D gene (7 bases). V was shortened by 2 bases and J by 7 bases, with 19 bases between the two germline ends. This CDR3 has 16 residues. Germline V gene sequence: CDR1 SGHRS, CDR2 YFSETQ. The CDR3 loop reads CASSFTGTAGLNEQFF. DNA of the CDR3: TGCGCCAGCAGCTTCACCGGGACAGCGGGCCTTAATGAGCAGTTCTTC.

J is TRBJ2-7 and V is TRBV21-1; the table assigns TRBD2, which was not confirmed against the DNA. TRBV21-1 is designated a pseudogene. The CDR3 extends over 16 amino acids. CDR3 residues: CASSGTSGRSSYEQYV. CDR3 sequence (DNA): TGTGCCAGCAGCGGGACTAGCGGAAGGAGCTCCTACGAGCAGTACGTC.

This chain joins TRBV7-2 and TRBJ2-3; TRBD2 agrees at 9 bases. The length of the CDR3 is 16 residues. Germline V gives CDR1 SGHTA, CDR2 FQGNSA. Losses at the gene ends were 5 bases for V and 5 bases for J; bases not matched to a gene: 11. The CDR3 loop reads CASSPIGAGGGDTQYF. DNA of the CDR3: TGTGCCAGCAGCCCAATAGGAGCGGGAGGTGGAGATACGCAGTATTTT.

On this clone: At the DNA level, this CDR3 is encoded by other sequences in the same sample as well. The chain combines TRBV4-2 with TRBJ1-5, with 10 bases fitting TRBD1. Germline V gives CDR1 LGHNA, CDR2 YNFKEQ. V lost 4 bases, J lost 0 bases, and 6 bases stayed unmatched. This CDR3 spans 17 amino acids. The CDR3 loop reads CASSRGQGGNSNQPQHF. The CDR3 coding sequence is TGTGCCAGCAGCCGCGGACAGGGGGGGAATAGCAATCAGCCCCAGCATTTT.

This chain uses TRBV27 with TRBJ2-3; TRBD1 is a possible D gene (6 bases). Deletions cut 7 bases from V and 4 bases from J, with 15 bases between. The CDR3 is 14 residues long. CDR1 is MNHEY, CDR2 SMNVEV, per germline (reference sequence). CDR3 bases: TGTGCCAGCACTCCTTGGGGGCACCCAGATACGCAGTATTTT. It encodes CASTPWGHPDTQYF.

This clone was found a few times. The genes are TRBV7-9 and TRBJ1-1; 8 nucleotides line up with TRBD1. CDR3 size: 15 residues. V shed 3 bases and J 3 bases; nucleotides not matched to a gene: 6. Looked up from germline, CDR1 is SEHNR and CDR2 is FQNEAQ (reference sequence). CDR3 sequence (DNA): TGTGCCAGCAGCTTCTCGCCGGACAGGGACACTGAAGCTTTCTTT. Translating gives CASSFSPDRDTEAFF.

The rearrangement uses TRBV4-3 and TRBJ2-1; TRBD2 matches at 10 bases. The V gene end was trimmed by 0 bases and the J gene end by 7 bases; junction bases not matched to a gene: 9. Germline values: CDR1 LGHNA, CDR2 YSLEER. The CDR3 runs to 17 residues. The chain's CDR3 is CASSQEAGLAGVNEQFF. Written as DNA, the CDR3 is TGCGCCAGCAGCCAAGAGGCGGGGCTAGCGGGAGTTAATGAGCAGTTCTTC.

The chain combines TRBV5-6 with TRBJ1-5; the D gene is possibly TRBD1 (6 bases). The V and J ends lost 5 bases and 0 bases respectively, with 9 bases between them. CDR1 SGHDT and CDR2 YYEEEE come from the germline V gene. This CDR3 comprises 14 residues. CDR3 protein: CASSGQFSNQPQHF. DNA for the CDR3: TGTGCCAGCAGTGGACAGTTTAGCAATCAGCCCCAGCATTTT.

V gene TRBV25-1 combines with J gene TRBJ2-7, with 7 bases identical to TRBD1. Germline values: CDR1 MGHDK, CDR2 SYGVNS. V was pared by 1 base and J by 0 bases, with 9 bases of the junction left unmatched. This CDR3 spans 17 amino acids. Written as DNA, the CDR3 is TGTGCCAGCAGTGAATCTAGGGGGCGAAACCTCTCCTACGAGCAGTACTTC. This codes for CASSESRGRNLSYEQYF.

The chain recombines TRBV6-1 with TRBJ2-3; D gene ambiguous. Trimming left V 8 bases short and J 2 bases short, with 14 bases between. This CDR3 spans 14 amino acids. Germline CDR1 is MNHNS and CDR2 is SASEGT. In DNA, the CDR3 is TGTGCCAGCTCGAAGAATACTTTCACAGATACGCAGTATTTT. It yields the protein CASSKNTFTDTQYF.

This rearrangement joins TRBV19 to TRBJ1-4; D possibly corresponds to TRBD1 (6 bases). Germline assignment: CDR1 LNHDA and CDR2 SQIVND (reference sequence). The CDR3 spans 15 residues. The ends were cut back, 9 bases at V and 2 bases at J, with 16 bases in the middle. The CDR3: CASNSFGGTNEKLFF. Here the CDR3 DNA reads TGTGCCAGCAACTCTTTTGGGGGCACTAATGAAAAACTGTTTTTT.

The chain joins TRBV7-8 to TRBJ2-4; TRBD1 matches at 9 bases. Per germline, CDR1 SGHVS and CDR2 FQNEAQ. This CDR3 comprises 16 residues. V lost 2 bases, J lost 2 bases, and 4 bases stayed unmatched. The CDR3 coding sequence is TGTGCCAGCAGCTTATACAGGGGGCTTTCCAAAAACATTCAGTACTTC. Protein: CASSLYRGLSKNIQYF.

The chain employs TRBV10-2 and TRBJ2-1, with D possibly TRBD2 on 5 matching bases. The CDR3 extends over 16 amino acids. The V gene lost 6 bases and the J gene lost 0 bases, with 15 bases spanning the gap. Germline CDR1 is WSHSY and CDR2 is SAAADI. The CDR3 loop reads CASRMGTGYSYNEQFF. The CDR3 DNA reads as TGCGCCAGCAGGATGGGAACGGGATACTCCTACAATGAGCAGTTCTTC.

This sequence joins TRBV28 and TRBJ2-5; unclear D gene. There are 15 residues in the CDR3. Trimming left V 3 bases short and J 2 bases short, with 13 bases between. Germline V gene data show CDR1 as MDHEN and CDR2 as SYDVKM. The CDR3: CASSFRGRLQETQYF. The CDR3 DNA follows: TGTGCCAGCAGTTTTCGCGGCAGACTGCAAGAGACCCAGTACTTC.

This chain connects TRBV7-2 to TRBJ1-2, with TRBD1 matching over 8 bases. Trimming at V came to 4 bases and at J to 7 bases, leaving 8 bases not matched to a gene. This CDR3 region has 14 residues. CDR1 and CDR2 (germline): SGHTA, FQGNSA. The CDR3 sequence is CASSSTGGNRGYTF. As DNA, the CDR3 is TGTGCCAGCAGCTCAACAGGGGGAAATCGTGGCTACACCTTC. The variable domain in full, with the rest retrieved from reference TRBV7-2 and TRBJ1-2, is GAGVSQSPSNKVTEKGKDVELRCDPISGHTALYWYRQSLGQGLEFLIYFQGNSAPDKSGLPSDRFSAERTGGSVSTLTIQRTQQEDSAVYLCASSSTGGNRGYTFGSGTRLTVV.